The 27 T cell receptor beta chains reported below all come from one sample, sequenced in a study of regulatory T cells in long-lasting Graves disease. Specified time point: persistent/refractory GD, antithyroid drugs over 5 years with positive TRAb. The TCR library used RNA extracted from PBMCs. Through Arm-PCR of CDR3 regions and iRepertoire HTBI primers, TCR beta libraries were built. MiXCR, applied by TCRdb to the multiplex PCR reads, yields one record per CDR3 protein. The sample yields 500,000 to 800,000 distinct CDR3 sequences, roughly 30% seen once. This specimen was peripheral blood mononuclear cells (PBMCs), taken when the disease was refractory, from a patient treated with antithyroid drugs. Receptors were obtained from a female donor with Graves disease.

The chain uses TRBV20-1 and TRBJ2-7, with no clear D. CDR3 length: 12 amino acids. V was cut by 0 bases and J by 8 bases, with 11 bases left in between. Germline CDR1 DFQATT, CDR2 SNEGSKA (reference sequence). The CDR3 DNA follows: TGCAGTGCTAGAGAGGAACTAACGAAGCAGTACTTC. This codes for CSAREELTKQYF.

This clonotype occurred a few times. The chain recombines TRBV6-5 with TRBJ2-5, with D possibly TRBD2 on 5 matching bases. Germline assignment: CDR1 MNHEY and CDR2 SVGAGI. The CDR3 runs to 16 residues. Trimming cost V 0 bases and J 4 bases, with 15 bases left between them. The DNA for the CDR3 is TGTGCCAGCAGTTACTCGGAGCCGAGGGAATTAGAGACCCAGTACTTC. Amino acids: CASSYSEPRELETQYF.

The J gene is TRBJ2-3, the V gene TRBV5-1, with 8 nucleotides matching TRBD1. V shed 4 bases and J 2 bases; nucleotides not matched to a gene: 6. CDR1 is SGHRS and CDR2 is YFSETQ in the germline V gene. The CDR3 is 15 amino acids. In DNA form, the CDR3 reads TGCGCCAGCAGCGGAGGACAGGGACTCACAGATACGCAGTATTTT. This gives the protein CASSGGQGLTDTQYF.

This chain joins TRBV7-9 and TRBJ1-5; no firm D call. CDR3 length equals 18 residues. The V gene's germline CDR1 is SEHNR and CDR2 FQNEAQ (reference sequence). V lost 5 bases, J lost 2 bases, and 22 bases lay in between. DNA for the CDR3: TGTGCCAGCAGCCCCCCCACCCCGACGGAGGGTGGCAATCAGCCCCAGCATTTT. Translated: CASSPPTPTEGGNQPQHF.

The CDR3 DNA reads as TGTGCCAGCAGCTTGGGGCAATATCAGCCCCAGCATTTT. Residues: CASSLGQYQPQHF. This rearrangement joins TRBV7-2 to TRBJ1-5, with a weak D call TRBD1 (5 bases). V dropped 3 bases and J dropped 5 bases, with 8 bases sitting between them. The germline CDR1 and CDR2 sequences are SGHTA and FQGNSA. The CDR3 consists of 13 residues.

This clonotype was counted only a few times. The chain recombines TRBV7-9 with TRBJ1-2; D perhaps matches TRBD1 (5 bases). The CDR3 has 17 amino acids. The V end was cut by 5 bases, the J end by 0 bases, with 19 bases between. CDR1 is SEHNR and CDR2 is FQNEAQ in the germline V gene (reference sequence). The CDR3 region is CASSILGGAGTNYGYTF. Here the CDR3 DNA reads TGTGCCAGCAGCATCCTCGGCGGGGCAGGAACTAACTATGGCTACACCTTC.

This chain links TRBV6-1 with TRBJ1-6, with 9 bases lining up with TRBD1. This CDR3 is built from 15 residues. V was clipped by 8 bases and J by 10 bases; unmatched bases: 12. Germline V CDR1 and CDR2: MNHNS, SASEGT. The CDR3 sequence is CASGSIGTGRSPLHF. The CDR3 DNA reads as TGTGCCAGCGGATCCATTGGGACAGGGAGGTCACCCCTCCACTTT.

This chain links TRBV3-1 with TRBJ2-1, with D perhaps matching TRBD2 (6 bases). CDR1 is LGHDT and CDR2 is YNNKEL in the germline V gene (reference sequence). CDR3 size: 15 residues. V gave up 1 base and J gave up 9 bases, with 16 bases separating them. The CDR3 region has the DNA TGTGCCAGCAGCCAAGTCCAAGCGGGTAAGGGTGAGCAGTTCTTC. Protein product: CASSQVQAGKGEQFF.

The J gene is TRBJ2-7, the V gene TRBV10-3, with D possibly being TRBD1 or TRBD2 (5 bases each). The V gene's germline CDR1 is ENHRY and CDR2 SYGVKD. V lost 2 bases, J lost 5 bases, and 10 bases lay in between. The CDR3 extends over 13 amino acids. The CDR3 sequence: CAISEIGTDEQYF. The CDR3 DNA sequence: TGTGCCATCAGTGAGATCGGGACGGACGAGCAGTACTTC.

The chain uses TRBV27 and TRBJ1-1; D gene uncertain. Germline CDR1 and CDR2: MNHEY and SMNVEV (reference sequence). V lost 4 bases and J lost 0, with 6 bases in between. This CDR3 has 13 residues. The CDR3 bases are TGTGCCAGCAGTTACGTCATGAACACTGAAGCTTTCTTT. Translating it yields CASSYVMNTEAFF.

This clonotype was seen a handful of times. The DNA for the CDR3 is TGTGCCAGCAGCTCTCCAAACAGGGCCCGCCTCTATGGCTACACCTTC. Translation: CASSSPNRARLYGYTF. The chain has TRBV11-2 and TRBJ1-2, with D tentatively TRBD1 (6 bases). Germline CDR1 reads SGHAT; CDR2 reads FQNNGV. CDR3 length equals 16 residues. V was shortened by 4 bases and J by 4 bases, with 19 bases between the two germline ends.

This clonotype was seen only a few times. The V and J genes are TRBV6-1 and TRBJ1-6; D is uncertain. Per the germline V gene, CDR1 is MNHNS and CDR2 is SASEGT. V was shortened by 7 bases and J by 8 bases, with 12 bases between the two germline ends. The CDR3 runs 13 residues. The CDR3 sequence: CASTRLLDSPLHF. CDR3 coding DNA: TGTGCCAGCACGAGGCTCTTGGATTCACCCCTCCACTTT.

The chain carries TRBV18 and TRBJ1-5; D remains unclear. CDR1 is KGHSH, CDR2 LQKENI, per germline. V was cut by 3 bases and J by 2 bases, with 11 bases left in between. CDR3 length: 15 amino acids. CDR3 protein: CASSPQSGRNQPQHF. As DNA, the CDR3 is TGTGCCAGCTCACCCCAGTCAGGACGCAATCAGCCCCAGCATTTT.

The V gene is TRBV28, the J gene TRBJ1-2, with 9 bases aligning to TRBD1. CDR3 length equals 14 residues. Germline lookup yields CDR1 MDHEN and CDR2 SYDVKM. The ends lost 6 bases at V and 8 bases at J; junction bases unmatched: 10. The CDR3 nucleotides read TGTGCCAGCAGCTCTGGGACAGGGATGATCGGCTACACCTTC. Its protein product is CASSSGTGMIGYTF.

The chain joins TRBV20-1 to TRBJ2-7; TRBD2 matches 8 bases. Germline V gene data show CDR1 as DFQATT and CDR2 as SNEGSKA (reference sequence). The CDR3 is 14 amino acids. The junction had 12 bases not matched to a gene; V was cut back by 6 bases and J by 5 bases. CDR3 sequence (DNA): TGCAGTGCCACCGTCGGGAGGGGCCGCGACGAGCAGTACTTC. It encodes CSATVGRGRDEQYF.

V gene TRBV29-1 combines with J gene TRBJ1-1; no definite D call. Trimming stripped 5 bases from V and 4 bases from J, with 11 bases between. Germline V gene sequence: CDR1 SQVTM, CDR2 ANQGSEA. The CDR3 extends over 12 amino acids. The CDR3 spells CSVLPGSTEAFF. CDR3 bases: TGCAGCGTTTTACCGGGGAGCACTGAAGCTTTCTTT. Variable domain in full (rest from reference TRBV29-1 and TRBJ1-1): SAVISQKPSRDICQRGTSLTIQCQVDSQVTMMFWYRQQPGQSLTLIATANQGSEATYESGFVIDKFPISRPNLTFSTLTVSNMSPEDSSIYLCSVLPGSTEAFFGQGTRLTVV.

This clonotype was found a few times. The V call is TRBV6-2 or TRBV6-3, the J call TRBJ1-1, with TRBD1 matching 7 bases. This CDR3 has 14 residues. The germline V gene has CDR1 MNHEY and CDR2 SVGEGT. With 2 bases clipped from V and 8 bases from J, the junction kept 8 bases outside the gene matches. Here the CDR3 DNA reads TGTGCCAGCAGTTACGGACAGGAGATCGTGGAAGCTTTCTTT. It yields the protein CASSYGQEIVEAFF.

In DNA, the CDR3 is TGTGCCAGCAGCTTAGTAGAGAACACCGGGGAGCTGTTTTTT. This codes for CASSLVENTGELFF. The chain combines TRBV7-9 with TRBJ2-2; D is undetermined. Per germline, CDR1 SEHNR and CDR2 FQNEAQ (reference sequence). V gave up 1 base and J gave up 1 base, with 4 bases separating them. The CDR3 extends over 14 amino acids.

This clonotype was detected a few times. V usage is TRBV3-1 and J usage is TRBJ1-1, with 7 nucleotides matching TRBD1. V lost 3 bases, J lost 2 bases, and 3 bases stayed unmatched. CDR1 is LGHDT, CDR2 YNNKEL, per germline (reference sequence). This CDR3 comprises 14 residues. CDR3 region: CASSHGTANTEAFF. CDR3 sequence (DNA): TGTGCCAGCAGCCACGGGACAGCAAACACTGAAGCTTTCTTT.

V and J are TRBV3-1 and TRBJ1-3; D uncertain. CDR3 length equals 16 residues. In germline, CDR1 is LGHDT, CDR2 YNNKEL (reference sequence). V lost 0 bases to trimming and J lost 0 bases, with 9 bases between them. In DNA, the CDR3 is TGTGCCAGCAGCCAAGAAGGTTTAGTCTCTGGAAACACCATATATTTT. Encoded protein: CASSQEGLVSGNTIYF.

This chain joins TRBV6-5 and TRBJ1-4, with a weak D call TRBD1 (6 bases). Trimming pared 6 bases from V and 7 bases from J, leaving 12 bases between. Germline V gene data show CDR1 as MNHEY and CDR2 as SVGAGI. CDR3 length equals 13 residues. DNA of the CDR3: TGTGCCAGCAGATACCGGACAGCTGAAAAACTGTTTTTT. This gives the protein CASRYRTAEKLFF.

This clonotype turned up a few times. V gene TRBV7-9 combines with J gene TRBJ1-4; D gene uncertain. Trimming cost V 6 bases and J 1 base, with 6 bases left between them. This CDR3 is built from 13 residues. Germline V gene data show CDR1 as SEHNR and CDR2 as FQNEAQ (reference sequence). In DNA form, the CDR3 reads TGTGCCAGCAGAGGGCTAACTAATGAAAAACTGTTTTTT. It translates to CASRGLTNEKLFF.

The table lists this clonotype with a few counts. This sequence joins TRBV6-1 and TRBJ2-2; D not resolved. V was cut by 8 bases and J by 3 bases, with 10 bases left in between. Germline assignment: CDR1 MNHNS and CDR2 SASEGT. This CDR3 is built from 13 residues. In DNA form, the CDR3 reads TGTGCCAGCCGGAGTGGGTACACCGGGGAGCTGTTTTTT. The encoded protein is CASRSGYTGELFF.

The V gene is TRBV3-1, the J gene TRBJ2-2; 14 nucleotides line up with TRBD2. Germline V gives CDR1 LGHDT, CDR2 YNNKEL (reference sequence). The CDR3 loop spans 17 amino acids. V was clipped by 5 bases and J by 7 bases; unmatched bases: 9. CDR3: CASSARLAGGRNGELFF. CDR3 nucleotide sequence: TGTGCCAGCAGCGCAAGACTAGCGGGAGGGCGGAACGGGGAGCTGTTTTTT. Supplemented by reference TRBV3-1 and TRBJ2-2, the full variable domain reads DTAVSQTPKYLVTQMGNDKSIKCEQNLGHDTMYWYKQDSKKFLKIMFSYNNKELIINETVPNRFSPKSPDKAHLNLHINSLELGDSAVYFCASSARLAGGRNGELFFGEGSRLTVL.

V gene TRBV27 combines with J gene TRBJ1-5, with TRBD1 identical over 10 bases. In germline, CDR1 is MNHEY, CDR2 SMNVEV (reference sequence). J lost 9 bases, V lost 6 bases, and 8 bases had no gene match. The CDR3 covers 14 residues. The CDR3 region has the DNA TGTGCCAGCAGACAGACAGGGGGCAAAATGCCCCAGCATTTT. Protein: CASRQTGGKMPQHF.

This clonotype has a handful of counts. The chain links TRBV20-1 to TRBJ1-6; D not resolved. CDR1 and CDR2 (germline): DFQATT, SNEGSKA (reference sequence). The CDR3 totals 13 residues. V was trimmed by 6 bases and J by 8 bases, leaving 14 bases between them. The CDR3: CSAMVTLDSPLHF. DNA of the CDR3: TGCAGTGCCATGGTTACGTTGGATTCACCCCTCCACTTT.

This clonotype showed up just a few times. V is TRBV27 and J is TRBJ1-1, with D unresolved. Germline CDR1 MNHEY, CDR2 SMNVEV (reference sequence). The CDR3 covers 13 residues. With 8 bases removed from V and 1 base from J, the gap between germline ends came to 11 bases. The CDR3 is CASGSGWNTEAFF. The CDR3 coding sequence is TGTGCCAGCGGGAGTGGTTGGAACACTGAAGCTTTCTTT.